This T cell receptor (beta chain) came from a study of T cell responses to AZD1222 COVID-19 vaccine. Study-wide points: Researchers report vaccine-associated CD4 TCRs spanning spike, with dominance at 160-218 and 743-854. Clonal diversity may have been underestimated, and the donors were mostly white British, with more females than males.

Germline CDR1 is ENHRY and CDR2 is SYGVKD. V lost 8 bases to trimming and J lost 2 bases, with 10 bases between them. The CDR3 consists of 13 residues. On this clone itself: Its specificity is not known.

Some clones are missing from TCRdb's copy, which holds only in-frame ones; the method was immunoSEQ multiplex PCR. The profile shows 170,000 or so clones, about 92% of them singletons. The V call is TRBV10-3, the J call TRBJ1-5; no firm D call. This receptor was obtained from an adult in good health. The source was peripheral blood, collected on day 0 of AZD1222 vaccination. The CDR3 is CAIGREGNQPQHF. For the CDR3, the DNA is TGTGCCATCGGGAGGGAAGGCAATCAGCCCCAGCATTTT.